This T cell receptor (beta chain) derives from a study of T cells in lung cancer brain metastases (dated by TCRdb to between 2017 and 2018). Describing the broader study: Of the 20 patients, seventeen had a history of tobacco use, with a median of roughly 38 pack-years. Of the 20 to 25 patients, some 18 received no interval therapy between resection of the primary and resection of the metastasis. The primary and brain metastasis specimens were acquired a median of around 300 days apart. The study compared TCR beta CDR3 repertoires of fully resected primary non-small cell lung cancers with those of paired brain metastases. A cohort of some 20 patients was included, from whom approximately 40 specimens were contributed, with one primary lung lesion and one brain metastasis obtained from each patient. The median age of the patients at first diagnosis was over 55 years, and the group included about 9 males and some twelve females. An average DNA integrity number of about 3.8 was found in both primary and metastatic specimens, and no significant difference was detected between sites.

CDR1 and CDR2, looked up from the germline V gene (reference sequence), are SEHNR and FQNEAQ. Spanning cysteine to phenylalanine, the CDR3 consists of 15 amino acids. Solely the CDR3 DNA is kept, with 45 bases framed from the first base. V is pruned by 0 bases and J by 7 bases, leaving 6 bases of the junction without a gene match. The research as a whole found: DNA fragmentation in the FFPE samples may have kept the complete infiltrating T cell repertoire from being retrieved. The ten most abundant clones made up a significantly larger repertoire fraction in brain metastases than primaries, suggesting clonal expansion. Most clones were lesion-specific, with limited overlap between paired lesions (mean Morisita index around 0.2). The study could not control for the effects of preoperative corticosteroids on T cell infiltration in brain metastases. Brain metastases contained significantly fewer unique productive clones than the paired primaries (median roughly 1,500 versus 4,600).

In the case of this clone: Its antigen specificity is not known. No base-level quality is on record; no much larger clone is a single base apart.

Patients had resection either for delayed recurrence of a solitary brain metastasis or for synchronous oligometastatic disease. To avoid including cancers other than NSCLC, any patient with a history of multiple malignancies was excluded. Tumor areas were macrodissected from five deparaffinized 10 um unstained sections under guidance from marked H&E slides. All specimens were formalin-fixed and paraffin-embedded (FFPE). The AllPrep DNA/RNA FFPE Kit was used for extraction of genomic DNA. Each sample received between about 2.24 and 5 ug of genomic DNA as input, and paired samples received equal DNA input. TCR beta libraries were constructed with the immunoSEQ hsTCRbeta Kit, which uses multiplexed V and J gene primers in two PCR steps. Pooled libraries with positive and negative controls were sequenced on an Illumina MiSeq using a 100-cycle paired-end protocol. On the authors' methods: The immunoSEQ vendor processed the raw data into normalized, annotated TCR beta repertoire reports. Richness was defined as unique clones by nucleotide sequence, with iChao1 and Efron-Thisted estimators extrapolating total richness. Pielou's evenness, Simpson's index, top-ten clone proportional abundance, and Morisita overlap index were used to characterize and compare paired lesions. Drawn from immuneACCESS, this table holds only the in-frame rearrangements with V and J called that TCRdb kept. Clones are partly lost; checked studies trace under half to an unresolved V gene and leave the rest unexplained. V and J calls and clone size are as listed in that table; D and trimming were resolved from the DNA. The sample table shows approximately 6,600 clones, and about nine tenths are seen once. Roughly 4.6% of the sample lies in the top ten.

This chain joins TRBV7-9 to TRBJ2-1; 7 bases in the junction line up with TRBD2. This sequence was found in a man aged 50 to 60 with non-small cell lung cancer. The specimen sequenced was tumor tissue from the primary lung tumor. Taken with the paper, the label for cell subset or site translates to: primary lung cancer lesion. The nucleotide sequence is TGTGCCAGCAGCTTAGCGACTAGCATTCATAATGAGCAGTTCTTC. Translated, it reads CASSLATSIHNEQFF.